This T cell receptor (beta chain) was sequenced for a study of blood T cell repertoires in COVID-19. Germline V lookup: CDR1 MDHEN, CDR2 SYDVKM. The ends were cut back, 7 bases at V and 4 bases at J, with 14 bases in the middle. CDR3 length: 14 amino acids. Assay used: immunoSEQ multiplex PCR; TCRdb lists only in-frame clones, some missing. The data contain about 170,000 clones, over 70% of them seen just once; the ten biggest clones take up roughly 19%. This clone was found a few times. The sample was peripheral blood. The source of this sequence is a woman between 65 and 79 years old who had recovered from COVID-19. This chain joins TRBV28 and TRBJ1-5, with a possible D match to TRBD1 (6 bases). The CDR3 DNA sequence: TGTGCCAGCACACCGGACAGCTGGAATCAGCCCCAGCATTTT. Translated: CASTPDSWNQPQHF. The full variable domain, its missing parts supplied by reference TRBV28 and TRBJ1-5, is DVKVTQSSRYLVKRTGEKVFLECVQDMDHENMFWYRQDPGLGLRLIYFSYDVKMKEKGDIPEGYSVSREKKERFSLILESASTNQTSMYLCASTPDSWNQPQHFGDGTRLSIL.